These T cell receptor beta chains were read from a single sample in a study of regulatory T cells in long-lasting Graves disease. TCRdb reanalysed the multiplex PCR reads using MiXCR and keeps one entry per CDR3 protein. The sample carries 440,000 or so distinct CDR3 sequences, roughly 15% recorded once. The same data also went into a second study, on T cells in Graves' hyperthyroidism and ophthalmopathy.

The input for sequencing was peripheral blood mononuclear cells (PBMCs), taken at new diagnosis, from a patient treated with antithyroid drugs. The source of these receptors is a woman aged 25 to 39 with Graves disease. The CDR3 runs from the conserved cysteine through the conserved F or W. The D gene is left open where the match is weak. Rows give clone size only sometimes, using once, few, many, or a class for an expanded clone.

TRBD1 | TRBJ1-2 | many | TRBV28 | TGTGCCAGCAGACGCAAGACAGGGGGCGCTTCTTATGGCTACACCTTC | CASRRKTGGASYGYTF
- | TRBJ1-5 | many | TRBV7-9 | TGTGCCAGCAGCTTAGAGTCCTATCAGCCCCAGCATTTT | CASSLESYQPQHF
- | TRBJ2-3 | many | TRBV6-1 | TGTGCCAGCAGTGGCGGAGCAGATACGCAGTATTTT | CASSGGADTQYF
- | TRBJ1-5 | many | TRBV2 | TGTGCCAGCAATCGCGCTACATCCAATCAGCCCCAGCATTTT | CASNRATSNQPQHF
- | TRBJ2-7 | few | TRBV6-2/TRBV6-3 | TGTGCCAGCAAATGGGACGGTCTAACCTACGAGCAGTACTTC | CASKWDGLTYEQYF
- | TRBJ2-5 | many | TRBV18 | TGTGCCACCAGAGCGGTCGAAGAGACCCAGTACTTC | CATRAVEETQYF
- | TRBJ2-7 | many | TRBV20-1 | TGCAGTGCAAAACAAGACAGGAACTCCTACGAGCAGTACTTC | CSAKQDRNSYEQYF
- | TRBJ1-2 | many | TRBV7-9 | TGTGCCAGCAGCTTAGCCTTCACTACCTATGGCTACACCTTC | CASSLAFTTYGYTF
- | TRBJ2-7 | many | TRBV7-2 | TGTGCCAGCAGCTTAGGCGCTATTGCCTACGAGCAGTACTTC | CASSLGAIAYEQYF
TRBD2 | TRBJ2-1 | many | TRBV27 | TGTGCCAGCAGTCCCGGGACTACTTACAATGAGCAGTTCTTC | CASSPGTTYNEQFF
- | TRBJ2-1 | - | TRBV19 | TGTGCCAGTAGCAGAGACAGGAGGGGCGGAAATGAGCAGTTCTTC | CASSRDRRGGNEQFF
TRBD2 | TRBJ2-6 | - | TRBV18 | TGTGCCAGCTCACAGCTAGCGGTCGCTGGGGCCAACGTCCTGACTTTC | CASSQLAVAGANVLTF
TRBD1 | TRBJ2-3 | few | TRBV6-2/TRBV6-3 | TGTGCCAGCAGTGAAGTCTCGGGACAGCCAGATACGCAGTATTTT | CASSEVSGQPDTQYF
TRBD1 | TRBJ1-5 | many | TRBV28 | TGTGCCATCGCGACAGGGGAATGGGACAATCAGCCCCAGCATTTT | CAIATGEWDNQPQHF
- | TRBJ2-1 | many | TRBV12-5 | TGTGCTAGTGGTTTGGGCTCTGGGACTGAGCAGTTCTTC | CASGLGSGTEQFF
- | TRBJ1-2 | many | TRBV18 | TGTGCCAGCTCACCCGTAGTGGATGGCTACACCTTC | CASSPVVDGYTF
- | TRBJ2-1 | - | TRBV11-2 | TGTGCCAGCAGCTTGATAATCAATGAGCAGTTCTTC | CASSLIINEQFF
TRBD2 | TRBJ2-2 | many | TRBV28 | TGTGCCAGCAGTTTCCCTCCTAGCGGCATTAAGAACACCGGGGAGCTGTTTTTT | CASSFPPSGIKNTGELFF
TRBD1 | TRBJ1-4 | few | TRBV27 | TGTGCCAGCCAGGGGGCTGATGAAAAACTGTTTTTT | CASQGADEKLFF
- | TRBJ2-1 | few | TRBV7-2 | TGTGCCAGCAGCGTAGATAGCTTGGACTACCTACCCAATGAGCAGTTCTTC | CASSVDSLDYLPNEQFF
- | TRBJ2-3 | many | TRBV4-3 | TGCGCCAGCAGTCCCGGCGGCCTGCTGGAAGATACGCAGTATTTT | CASSPGGLLEDTQYF
TRBD2 | TRBJ2-3 | many | TRBV5-1 | TGCGCCAGCAGCTTGGCGGGAGGCTTACGGCGCACAGATACGCAGTATTTT | CASSLAGGLRRTDTQYF
TRBD1 | TRBJ1-2 | many | TRBV18 | TGTGCCAGCTCACGCGACCGGGACAGTAACTATGGCTACACCTTC | CASSRDRDSNYGYTF
TRBD1 | TRBJ1-2 | many | TRBV12-3/TRBV12-4 | TGTGCCAGCAGTTGGGACAGTCGTGGCTACACCTTC | CASSWDSRGYTF
- | TRBJ2-6 | many | TRBV28 | TGTGCCACGACTTGGGGGAACTCTGGGGCCAACGTCCTGACTTTC | CATTWGNSGANVLTF
TRBD2 | TRBJ2-3 | many | TRBV5-1 | TGCGCCAGCAGCCCCCGACTAGCGGGGCGGTGGGGCACAGATACGCAGTATTTT | CASSPRLAGRWGTDTQYF
- | TRBJ1-3 | - | TRBV7-6 | TGTGCCAGCAGCCCCGACAGGACTGGAAACACCATATATTTT | CASSPDRTGNTIYF
- | TRBJ1-4 | - | TRBV2 | TGTGCGGGGGGTGCTAATGAAAAACTGTTTTTT | CAGGANEKLFF
TRBD1 | TRBJ2-2 | few | TRBV24-1 | TGTGCCACCTCCGGGACAGGGGGGAACACCGGGGAGCTGTTTTTT | CATSGTGGNTGELFF
TRBD1 | TRBJ2-5 | many | TRBV20-1 | TGCAGTGCTAGAAGGACAGGGGGACAAGAGACCCAGTACTTC | CSARRTGGQETQYF
TRBD1 | TRBJ2-7 | - | TRBV7-9 | TGTGCCAGCAGCTTAGCGACAGGGGCTGATGCCTACGAGCAGTACTTC | CASSLATGADAYEQYF
TRBD2 | TRBJ2-7 | many | TRBV29-1 | TGCAGCGTTGAAGACGGCGGGAGCTCCTACGAGCAGTACTTC | CSVEDGGSSYEQYF
- | TRBJ2-1 | - | TRBV11-2 | TGTGCCAGCAGCCTCATCCGGGGCCTCTCCTACAATGAGCAGTTCTTC | CASSLIRGLSYNEQFF
- | TRBJ2-7 | - | TRBV25-1 | TGTGCCAGCAGTGAGTCCCAGGGATCGGGGCAGTACTTC | CASSESQGSGQYF
- | TRBJ2-5 | many | TRBV6-5 | TGTGCCAGCAGTTACTTGTCTTATCAGACCCAGTACTTC | CASSYLSYQTQYF
TRBD2 | TRBJ2-5 | few | TRBV14 | TGTGCCAGCAGCCAATGGGGACTAGCGGGAGAGACCCAGTACTTC | CASSQWGLAGETQYF
- | TRBJ1-5 | many | TRBV5-8 | TGTGCCAGCAGCCTCCCGGTCACAGGGCCCCAGCATTTT | CASSLPVTGPQHF
- | TRBJ1-1 | many | TRBV28 | TGTGCCAGCAGTTTGCACCCCGGGCGTAGGACTGAAGCTTTCTTT | CASSLHPGRRTEAFF
- | TRBJ2-2 | few | TRBV5-6 | TGTGCCAGCAGCGGAAACCGGGACCTCAACACCGGGGAGCTGTTTTTT | CASSGNRDLNTGELFF
TRBD1 | TRBJ1-4 | many | TRBV6-1 | TGTGCCAGCAGGGGGACAGGGAGAAGCAATGAAAAACTGTTTTTT | CASRGTGRSNEKLFF
- | TRBJ2-2 | few | TRBV19 | TGTGCCAGTAGTAAATACACCGGGGAGCTGTTTTTT | CASSKYTGELFF
TRBD1 | TRBJ2-3 | many | TRBV12-3/TRBV12-4 | TGTGCCAGCAGTCCGGGACAGGGAGATACGCAGTATTTT | CASSPGQGDTQYF